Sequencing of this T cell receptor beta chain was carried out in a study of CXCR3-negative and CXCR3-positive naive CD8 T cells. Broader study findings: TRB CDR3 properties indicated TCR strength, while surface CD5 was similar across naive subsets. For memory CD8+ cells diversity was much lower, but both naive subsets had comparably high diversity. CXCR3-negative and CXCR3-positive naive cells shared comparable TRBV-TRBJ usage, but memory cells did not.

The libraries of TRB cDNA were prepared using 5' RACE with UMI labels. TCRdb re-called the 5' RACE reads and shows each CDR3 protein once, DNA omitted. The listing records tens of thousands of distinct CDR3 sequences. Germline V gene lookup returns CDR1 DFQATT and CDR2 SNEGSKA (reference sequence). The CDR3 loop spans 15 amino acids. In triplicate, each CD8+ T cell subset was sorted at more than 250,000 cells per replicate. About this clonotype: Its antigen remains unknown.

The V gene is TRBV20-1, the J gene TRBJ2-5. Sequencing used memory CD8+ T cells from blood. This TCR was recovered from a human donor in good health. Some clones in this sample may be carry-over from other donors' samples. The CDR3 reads CSARYLGAQIETQYF.